A selection of T cell receptor beta chains follows, all from one sample in a study of beta chain features in type 1 diabetes. This table comes from immunoSEQ multiplex PCR, and its TCRdb copy is limited to in-frame clones, with some not included. The sample records 120,000 or so clones, 17% being singletons. The sample comprised central memory CD4+ T cells from blood. Every receptor here comes from a young man with type 1 diabetes. The CDR3 runs from the conserved cysteine through the conserved F or W. The D gene is left open where the match is weak. Only part of the rows carry a size: once, few, many, or a class if the clone is expanded.

-	TRBV18	-	TRBJ2-7	CASSPGVADYEQYF	TGTGCCAGCTCACCGGGCGTGGCAGACTACGAGCAGTACTTC
few	TRBV30	TRBD2	TRBJ2-7	CAWSVSSGGAYEQYF	TGTGCCTGGAGTGTATCTAGCGGGGGAGCCTACGAGCAGTACTTC
few	TRBV30	-	TRBJ1-1	CAWSVQKNTEAFFGQGGGTEAFF	-
few	TRBV7-9	-	TRBJ2-7	CASSLRGLTYEQYF	TGTGCCAGCAGTTTACGGGGACTCACCTACGAGCAGTACTTC
-	TRBV6-1	-	TRBJ1-5	CASSVAGNQPQHF	TGTGCCAGCAGTGTGGCAGGGAATCAGCCCCAGCATTTT
few	TRBV19	-	TRBJ2-7	CASSADRLSRGSYEQYF	TGTGCCAGTAGTGCCGATCGTTTATCCCGGGGTTCCTACGAGCAGTACTTC
-	TRBV4-2	-	TRBJ1-1	CASSQAGVNTEAFF	TGTGCCAGCAGCCAAGCGGGAGTGAACACTGAAGCTTTCTTT
few	TRBV30	-	TRBJ2-2	CAWSVPGANTGELFF	TGTGCCTGGAGTGTTCCGGGAGCGAACACCGGGGAGCTGTTTTTT
few	TRBV4-1	TRBD2	TRBJ2-1	CASSQDGSVRGGNEQFF	TGCGCCAGCAGCCAAGATGGGAGCGTGCGGGGAGGGAATGAGCAGTTCTTC
-	TRBV7-2	TRBD1	TRBJ1-5	CASSGRTGNSQPQHF	TGTGCCAGCAGCGGACGGACAGGGAATAGTCAGCCCCAGCATTTT
few	TRBV27	-	TRBJ2-3	CASSRRTDTQYF	TGTGCCAGCAGCCGCCGCACAGATACGCAGTATTTT
-	TRBV7-2	TRBD1	TRBJ2-1	CASSLLGGQGHNEQFF	TGTGCCAGCAGCTTGCTCGGCGGACAGGGGCACAATGAGCAGTTCTTC
many	TRBV18	TRBD1	TRBJ2-5	CASSSSHGQGEETQYF	TGTGCCAGCTCCTCGTCCCACGGACAGGGAGAAGAGACCCAGTACTTC
few	TRBV4-1	-	TRBJ1-5	CASSQDWGTPNQPQHF	TGCGCCAGCAGCCAAGATTGGGGGACACCTAATCAGCCCCAGCATTTT
few	TRBV30	-	TRBJ1-5	CAWNEGGQPQHF	TGTGCCTGGAACGAGGGAGGACAGCCCCAGCATTTT
once	TRBV15	-	TRBJ2-2	CATSRDKAANTGELFF	TGTGCCACCAGCAGAGATAAAGCAGCGAACACCGGGGAGCTGTTTTTT
-	TRBV21-1	-	TRBJ2-2	CASSYRDRDNTNTGELFF	TGTGCCAGCAGCTACCGGGACAGGGATAATACGAACACCGGGGAGCTGTTTTTT
-	TRBV7-9	-	TRBJ2-3	CASSLGGTDTQYF	TGTGCCAGCAGCTTGGGAGGCACAGATACGCAGTATTTT
-	TRBV30	-	TRBJ1-6	CAWSPTGRYNSPLHF	TGTGCCTGGAGCCCTACAGGAAGATATAATTCACCCCTCCACTTT
few	TRBV5-6	-	TRBJ1-5	CASSLAGHSNQPQHF	TGTGCCAGCAGCTTGGCGGGCCATAGCAATCAGCCCCAGCATTTT
many	TRBV19	TRBD1	TRBJ1-1	CATSSRDRVQGTEAFF	TGTGCCACCTCGTCCCGGGACAGGGTACAGGGCACTGAAGCTTTCTTT
few	TRBV9	-	TRBJ2-3	CASGEGAGTDTQYF	TGTGCCAGCGGGGAGGGGGCAGGAACAGATACGCAGTATTTT
-	TRBV13	-	TRBJ1-2	CASSLSETGNYGYTF	TGTGCCAGCAGCCTATCCGAAACAGGGAACTATGGCTACACCTTC
-	TRBV7-2	-	TRBJ2-5	CASSSGQAQETQYF	TGTGCCAGCAGCTCGGGCCAGGCCCAAGAGACCCAGTACTTC
many	TRBV29-1	-	TRBJ1-1	CSVDGKGQNTEAFF	TGCAGCGTTGATGGAAAGGGACAGAACACTGAAGCTTTCTTT
few	TRBV4-2	-	TRBJ2-3	CASSHSGRTDTQYF	TGTGCCAGCAGCCACTCTGGGCGGACAGATACGCAGTATTTT
medium-sized	TRBV10-3	TRBD1	TRBJ2-1	CAIRGQGHNEQFF	TGTGCCATCAGGGGACAGGGGCACAATGAGCAGTTCTTC
-	TRBV7-9	-	TRBJ2-3	CASSGRDTQYF	TGTGCCAGCAGCGGGCGAGATACGCAGTATTTT
many	TRBV5-1	-	TRBJ2-5	CASSLGRDQETQYF	TGCGCCAGCAGCTTGGGACGGGACCAAGAGACCCAGTACTTC
-	TRBV30	-	TRBJ2-5	CAWSVKGRETQYF	TGTGCCTGGAGTGTGAAGGGCAGAGAGACCCAGTACTTC
few	TRBV18	-	TRBJ1-4	CASSPTVEEKLFF	TGTGCCAGCTCACCAACCGTTGAGGAAAAACTGTTTTTT
many	TRBV7-8	-	TRBJ1-1	CASSLLAEAFF	TGTGCCAGCAGCTTATTAGCTGAAGCTTTCTTT
-	TRBV19	TRBD2	TRBJ2-1	CASSLFPLSSGDYNEQFF	TGTGCCAGTAGCCTTTTCCCCCTATCTAGCGGGGACTACAATGAGCAGTTCTTC
few	TRBV5-4	-	TRBJ2-3	CASSSRGTDTQYF	TGTGCCAGCAGCAGCAGGGGCACAGATACGCAGTATTTT
few	TRBV29-1	-	TRBJ1-1	CSTKGVNTEAFF	TGCAGCACGAAAGGGGTGAACACTGAAGCTTTCTTT
-	TRBV4-3	-	TRBJ2-7	CASSQVARGYEQYF	TGCGCCAGCAGCCAAGTAGCTCGGGGCTACGAGCAGTACTTC
few	TRBV30	-	TRBJ2-3	CAWSPGRDTQYF	TGTGCCTGGAGTCCGGGACGAGATACGCAGTATTTT
few	TRBV5-6	-	TRBJ2-6	CASTKGRSGANVLTF	TGTGCCAGCACCAAGGGGAGGTCTGGGGCCAACGTCCTGACTTTC
few	TRBV1	-	TRBJ2-3	CTSSQEVTVNTQYF	TGCACCAGCAGCCAAGAGGTAACCGTGAATACGCAGTATTTT
few	TRBV6-1	-	TRBJ2-2	CASSPQINTGELFF	TGTGCCAGCAGTCCCCAGATTAACACCGGGGAGCTGTTTTTT